These 4 T cell receptor beta chains came from one sample sequenced in a study of blood T cell repertoires in COVID-19. Produced via immunoSEQ multiplex PCR; TCRdb's table is partial and in-frame only. This sample has about 200,000 clones, with roughly nine tenths found just once. The source material was peripheral blood. Receptors originate from a woman in her sixties or seventies with acute or convalescent COVID-19.

This clone was counted many times. The rearrangement uses TRBV6-5 and TRBJ2-7; D is possibly TRBD1 (6 bases). V dropped 0 bases and J dropped 7 bases, with 19 bases sitting between them. In germline, CDR1 is MNHEY, CDR2 SVGAGI. The CDR3 length is 16 residues. The CDR3 DNA reads as TGTGCCAGCAGTTACTCGAATTTAGCAGGGGCCCTAGAGCAGTACTTC. The encoded protein is CASSYSNLAGALEQYF.

The V call is TRBV2, the J call TRBJ2-4; the match to TRBD2 covers 8 bases. The germline gives CDR1 SNHLY, CDR2 FYNNEI. The CDR3 is 13 residues long. V lost 6 bases to trimming and J lost 7 bases; unmatched junction nucleotides: 5. CDR3 amino acids: CASRHGRGNIQYF. The CDR3 DNA is TGTGCCAGCAGGCACGGGAGGGGGAACATTCAGTACTTC.

The chain is built from TRBV7-9 and TRBJ1-2; D is possibly TRBD1 (5 bases). The CDR3 length is 15 residues. Trimming cost V 2 bases and J 1 base, with 11 bases left between them. The germline gives CDR1 SEHNR, CDR2 FQNEAQ (reference sequence). The CDR3 coding sequence is TGTGCCAGCAGCTTACATTCCGGGGGTAACTATGGCTACACCTTC. Protein sequence: CASSLHSGGNYGYTF.

The V gene is TRBV6-6, the J gene TRBJ1-1; 7 nucleotides agree with TRBD1. The CDR3 totals 14 residues. V was clipped by 10 bases and J by 2 bases; unmatched bases: 10. Looked up from germline, CDR1 is MNHNY and CDR2 is SVGAGI (reference sequence). This chain's CDR3 is CATRTGTVNTEAFF. Here the CDR3 DNA reads TGTGCCACGAGGACCGGGACAGTAAACACTGAAGCTTTCTTT.